The present entry profiles one TCR beta chain with its context. Its antigen remains unknown. Reverse transcribing all isolated RNA meant expressed TCRB transcripts were sequenced. Around 3.7 million reads was the average for naive, central memory and regulatory T cell samples. Produced via immunoSEQ multiplex PCR; TCRdb's table is partial and in-frame only. This sample has about 160,000 clones; around 63% occur once, and the top ten carry roughly 0.092%. The data derive from a study of beta chain features in type 1 diabetes. Study-wide findings and caveats: In every one of the four CD4+ subsets, TCRB CDR3s were moderately but significantly shorter in Type 1 diabetes patients.

The CDR3 has 14 amino acids. Per the germline V gene, CDR1 is SQVTM and CDR2 is ANQGSEA. Between the trimmed V and J ends, which lost 5 bases and 5 bases, there was a span of 16 bases. The sequencing input was naive CD4+ T cells from blood. V gene TRBV29-1 combines with J gene TRBJ2-1; D perhaps matches TRBD1 (7 bases). This receptor was taken from a man aged 30-40 years with type 1 diabetes. CDR3 sequence reads: CSVKGAGQHNEQFF. The CDR3 DNA follows: TGCAGCGTTAAAGGCGCGGGACAGCACAATGAGCAGTTCTTC.